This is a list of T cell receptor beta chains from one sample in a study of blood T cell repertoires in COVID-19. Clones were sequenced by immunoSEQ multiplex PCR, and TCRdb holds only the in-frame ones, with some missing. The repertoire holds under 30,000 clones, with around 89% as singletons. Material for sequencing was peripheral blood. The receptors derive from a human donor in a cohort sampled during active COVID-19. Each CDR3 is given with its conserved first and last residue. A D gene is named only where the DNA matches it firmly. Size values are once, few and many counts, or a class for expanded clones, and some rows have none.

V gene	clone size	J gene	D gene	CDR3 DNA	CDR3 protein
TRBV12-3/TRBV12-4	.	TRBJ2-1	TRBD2	TGTGCCAGCAGCCACGCGGGGACTAGGGAGTTCTTC	CASSHAGTREFF
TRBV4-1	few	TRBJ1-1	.	TGCGCCAGCAGCCGACCACAGGGGAACACTGAAGCTTTCTTT	CASSRPQGNTEAFF
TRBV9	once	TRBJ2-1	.	TGTGCCAGCAGCGTAGCTACGACTAGTTCGGGGAATGAGCAGTTCTTC	CASSVATTSSGNEQFF
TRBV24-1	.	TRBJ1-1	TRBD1	TGTGCCACCAGTGATCGGGACAGACCAAACACTGAAGCTTTCTTT	CATSDRDRPNTEAFF
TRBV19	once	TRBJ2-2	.	TGTGCCAGTAGTATTGTAGCAACCGGGGAGCTGTTTTTT	CASSIVATGELFF
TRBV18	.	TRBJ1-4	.	TGTGCCAGCTCACCCCTGGAGGTTGGAAAACTGTTTTTT	CASSPLEVGKLFF
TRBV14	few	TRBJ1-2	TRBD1	TGTGCCAGCAGCCCAAAGCTGGGACAGTACTATGGCTACACCTTC	CASSPKLGQYYGYTF
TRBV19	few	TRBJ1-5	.	TGTGCCAGTAGTATAGATAAGGCCCAGGGGACCCATAGCAATCAGCCCCAGCATTTT	CASSIDKAQGTHSNQPQHF
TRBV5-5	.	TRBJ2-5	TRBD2	TGTGCCAGCAGCTTGGAAGGCGGGGGGCTCCAAGAGACCCAGTACTTC	CASSLEGGGLQETQYF
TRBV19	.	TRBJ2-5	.	TGTGCCAGTAGTCCTCAGGGAAGAGAGACCCAGTACTTC	CASSPQGRETQYF
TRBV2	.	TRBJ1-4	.	TGTGCCAGCAAACACAGGGCTGCAAATGAAAAACTGTTTTTT	CASKHRAANEKLFF
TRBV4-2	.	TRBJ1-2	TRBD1	TGTGCCAGCAGCCAAGATCGGACAGGGGTGTATGGCTACACCTTC	CASSQDRTGVYGYTF
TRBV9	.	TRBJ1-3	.	TGTGCCAGCAGTCAACCAGGGAATGGAAACACCATATATTTT	CASSQPGNGNTIYF
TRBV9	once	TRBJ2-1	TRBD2	TGTGCCAGCAGCACCCGGGGTAGCGGGGGTCTCGATGAGCAGTTCTTC	CASSTRGSGGLDEQFF
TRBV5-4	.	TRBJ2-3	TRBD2	TGTGCCAGCAGCTTGAGACTAGCGGGGGGGGCAGATACGCAGTATTTT	CASSLRLAGGADTQYF
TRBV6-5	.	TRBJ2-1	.	TGTGCCACCTCAAGGTGGGCAGGGCTATACAACGAGCAGTTCTTC	CATSRWAGLYNEQFF
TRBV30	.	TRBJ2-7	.	TGTGCCTGGAGTCCCGGGGGGCGCCCCCCCTACGAGCAGTACTTC	CAWSPGGRPPYEQYF
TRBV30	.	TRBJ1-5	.	TGTGCCTGGAGTCTATTACACGGGGGAGGTAATAGCAATCAGCCCCAGCATTTT	CAWSLLHGGGNSNQPQHF
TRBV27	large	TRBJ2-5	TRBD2	TGTGCCAGCAGTTTTACTAGCGGGGTCCAAGAGACCCAGTACTTC	CASSFTSGVQETQYF
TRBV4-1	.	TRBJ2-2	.	TGCGCCAGCAGCCGGGCCGGCGCGAACACCGGGGAGCTGTTTTTT	CASSRAGANTGELFF
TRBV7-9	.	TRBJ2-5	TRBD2	TGTGCCAGCAGCTTAGGAGGTGTCGGGGGGGAGACCCAGTACTTC	CASSLGGVGGETQYF
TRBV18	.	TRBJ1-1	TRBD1	TGTGCCAGCTCACCGGAGACAGGGGGTTTCTCTGAAGCTTTCTTT	CASSPETGGFSEAFF
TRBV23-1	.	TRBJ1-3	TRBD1	TGCGCCAGCAGTCATCGCAGGGACAGCAGCTCTGGAAACACCATATATTTT	CASSHRRDSSSGNTIYF
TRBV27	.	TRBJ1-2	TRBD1	TGTGCCAGCAGTCCTACAGGGGGCAGTGGTGGCTACACCTTC	CASSPTGGSGGYTF
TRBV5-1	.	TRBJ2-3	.	TGCGCCAGCAGCTTGACAGGGTACACAGATACGCAGTATTTT	CASSLTGYTDTQYF
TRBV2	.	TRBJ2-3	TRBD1	TGTGCCAGCAGACCTCGGACAGGGCGTGGGACAGATACGCAGTATTTT	CASRPRTGRGTDTQYF
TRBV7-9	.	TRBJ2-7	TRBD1	TGTGCCAGCAGCCCCGGACAGGGGGGCTACGAGCAGTACTTC	CASSPGQGGYEQYF
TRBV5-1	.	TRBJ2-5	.	TGCGCCAGCAGCCCCGGACAGTCACAAGAGACCCAGTACTTC	CASSPGQSQETQYF
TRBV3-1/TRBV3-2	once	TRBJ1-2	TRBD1	TGTGCCAGCAGCACGCGACAGGGTCAATATGGCTACACCTTC	CASSTRQGQYGYTF
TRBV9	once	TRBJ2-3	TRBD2	TGTGCCAGCAGCGTAGCAGCGGGGGGGCCTTCAGATACGCAGTATTTT	CASSVAAGGPSDTQYF
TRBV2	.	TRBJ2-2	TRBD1	TGTGCCAGCTTCGGGACAGTGACCGGGGAGCTGTTTTTT	CASFGTVTGELFF
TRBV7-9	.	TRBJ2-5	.	TGTGCCAGCAGCTTTGAGGGGGGGAGGCAAGAGACCCAGTACTTC	CASSFEGGRQETQYF
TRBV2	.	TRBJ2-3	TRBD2	TGTGCCAGCAGTCAACGGAGCGGGGGCTCCACAGATACGCAGTATTTT	CASSQRSGGSTDTQYF
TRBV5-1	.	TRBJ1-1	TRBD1	TGCGCCAGCAGCTACCGGGACAGAAATGAAGCTTTCTTT	CASSYRDRNEAFF
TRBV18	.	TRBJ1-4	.	TGTGCCAGCTCTCCGATGGGGGGATCAACTAATGAAAAACTGTTTTTT	CASSPMGGSTNEKLFF
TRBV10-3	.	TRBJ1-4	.	TGTGCCACCAAAGGACGCGGGGGTGAAAAACTGTTTTTT	CATKGRGGEKLFF
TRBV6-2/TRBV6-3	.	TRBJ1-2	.	TGTGCCAGCAGTTACGAGGCGGCGACAGAGAATTACCTGGGGGGCTACACCTTC	CASSYEAATENYLGGYTF
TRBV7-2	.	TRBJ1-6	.	TGTGCCAGCAGCTTATCCGCAGGCGAGTATAATTCACCCCTCCACTTT	CASSLSAGEYNSPLHF
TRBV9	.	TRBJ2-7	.	TGTGCCAGCAGCCCAGGGACACTGAGCTCCTACGAGCAGTACTTC	CASSPGTLSSYEQYF
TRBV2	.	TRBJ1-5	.	TGTGCCAGCAACCCGACAGGCACCCAAGGACAGCCCCAGCATTTT	CASNPTGTQGQPQHF
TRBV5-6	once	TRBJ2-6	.	TGTGCCAGCAGCGGCGCAGGGGTCGGGGCCAACGTCCTGACTTTC	CASSGAGVGANVLTF
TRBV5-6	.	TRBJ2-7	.	TGTGCCAGCAGCTTGGCAGGGTTTACCTACGAGCAGTACTTC	CASSLAGFTYEQYF
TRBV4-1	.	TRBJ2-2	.	TGCGCCAGCAGCCACGACGGGGTGCAAACCGGGGAGCTGTTTTTT	CASSHDGVQTGELFF
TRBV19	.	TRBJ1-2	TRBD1	TGTGCCAGTAGTACGACAGGGGGCACCGTCTATGGCTACACCTTC	CASSTTGGTVYGYTF
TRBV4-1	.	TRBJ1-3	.	TGCGCCAGCAGTCATCCTGGAAACACCATATATTTT	CASSHPGNTIYF
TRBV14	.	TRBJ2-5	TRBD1	TGTGCCAGCAGACCTCTAATACTTAGGACCGGGACAGGGATAAAAGAGACCCAGTACTTC	CASRPLILRTGTGIKETQYF
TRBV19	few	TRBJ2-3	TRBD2	TGTGCCAGTAGTGCAGGACTAGGAAGCACAGATACGCAGTATTTT	CASSAGLGSTDTQYF
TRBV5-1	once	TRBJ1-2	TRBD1	TGCGCCAGCAGCTGGACAGGGGGGCGCGATGGCTACACCTTC	CASSWTGGRDGYTF
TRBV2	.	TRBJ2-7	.	TGTGCCAGCAGGAGGACTTCCTCCTACGAGCAGTACTTC	CASRRTSSYEQYF
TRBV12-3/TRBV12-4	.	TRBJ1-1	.	TGTGCCAGCAGTAGCATCCGCACTGAAGCTTTCTTT	CASSSIRTEAFF
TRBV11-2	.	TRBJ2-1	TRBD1	TGTGCCAGCAGCTTCCGGGACAGAGCCTCCTACAATGAGCAGTTCTTC	CASSFRDRASYNEQFF
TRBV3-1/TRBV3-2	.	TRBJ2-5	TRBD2	TGTGCCAGCAGCCAAGGGTTAGCGGGGGCTAAGACCCAGTACTTC	CASSQGLAGAKTQYF
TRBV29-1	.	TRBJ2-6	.	TGCAGCGTTGAAGACGACAGCTCTGGGGCCAACGTCCTGACTTTC	CSVEDDSSGANVLTF
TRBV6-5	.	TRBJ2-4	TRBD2	TGTGCCGGCCCGGGAGGGCTTATAGCCAAAAACATTCAGTACTTC	CAGPGGLIAKNIQYF